These 11 T cell receptor beta chains were all obtained from the same sample, sequenced in a study of OX40 agonist ivuxolimab in advanced cancers. Sequencing used immunoSEQ multiplex PCR; TCRdb keeps in-frame clones, though not all of them. The sample holds around 25,000 clones, 75% to 90% seen once. Sequences were derived from CD4+ or CD8+ T cells sorted from blood, sampled in a trial of the OX40 agonist ivuxolimab. The receptors originated from an adult with an advanced solid tumor such as melanoma, head and neck, liver or kidney cancer.

This clone was seen once. This sequence joins TRBV29-1 and TRBJ2-3; TRBD2 matches 13 bases. The V gene's germline CDR1 is SQVTM and CDR2 ANQGSEA. This CDR3 is 17 amino acids long. The V segment lost 5 bases and the J segment 0 bases; nucleotides outside the gene matches: 8. The chain's CDR3 is CSVRTSGGPHSTDTQYF. Written as DNA, the CDR3 is TGCAGCGTTCGGACTAGCGGGGGACCTCATAGCACAGATACGCAGTATTTT.

This chain uses TRBV19 with TRBJ2-1, with TRBD1 matching over 10 bases. V lost 3 bases, J lost 0 bases, and 14 bases stayed unmatched. The germline gives CDR1 LNHDA, CDR2 SQIVND (reference sequence). The CDR3 extends over 20 amino acids. The CDR3 spells CASSIRDRGRVLNSYNEQFF. As DNA, the CDR3 is TGTGCCAGTAGTATCCGAGACAGGGGGCGAGTTCTAAACTCCTACAATGAGCAGTTCTTC.

The V gene is TRBV7-2, the J gene TRBJ1-6; D is unclear. V was trimmed by 1 base and J by 0 bases, leaving 7 bases between them. The V gene's germline CDR1 is SGHTA and CDR2 FQGNSA. This CDR3 has 16 residues. CDR3 region: CASSLDGSSYNSPLHF. The CDR3 DNA sequence: TGTGCCAGCAGCTTAGACGGGAGCTCCTATAATTCACCCCTCCACTTT.

This chain joins TRBV5-6 and TRBJ1-5; D perhaps matches TRBD1 (6 bases). This CDR3 has 14 residues. V shed 2 bases and J shed 5 bases, with 11 bases lying between them. Germline V gene data show CDR1 as SGHDT and CDR2 as YYEEEE. Here the CDR3 reads CASSFGGRDQPQHF. CDR3 nucleotide sequence: TGTGCCAGCAGCTTTGGGGGGCGAGATCAGCCCCAGCATTTT.

The genes are TRBV4-3 and TRBJ2-6; no reliable D call. Looked up from germline, CDR1 is LGHNA and CDR2 is YSLEER. There are 15 residues in the CDR3. The V end was cut by 1 base, the J end by 0 bases, with 4 bases between. The CDR3 DNA reads TGCGCCAGCAGCCAAGCCAGCTCTGGGGCCAACGTCCTGACTTTC. Translation: CASSQASSGANVLTF.

For this clone: Sequence at one end of the junction differs from germline and may be a read error. The V call is TRBV6-1, the J call TRBJ2-1; D ambiguous. Germline V gives CDR1 MNHNS, CDR2 SASEGT. The CDR3 consists of 15 residues. CDR3 residues: CASSEISTRPNEQLF. For the CDR3, the DNA is TGTGCCAGCAGTGAAATCTCGACGCGGCCCAATGAGCAGCTCTTC.

V is TRBV5-1 and J is TRBJ2-5; D perhaps matches TRBD2 (7 bases). The CDR3 consists of 16 residues. Trimming stripped 1 base from V and 2 bases from J, with 15 bases between. Germline assignment: CDR1 SGHRS and CDR2 YFSETQ. CDR3 region: CASSLTQGGWQETQYF. DNA of the CDR3: TGCGCCAGCAGCTTGACACAGGGAGGGTGGCAAGAGACCCAGTACTTC.

Only one count was recorded for this clone. The chain employs TRBV6-6 and TRBJ2-7; possible D gene TRBD2, 6 bases. V lost 8 bases, J lost 5 bases, and 10 bases lay in between. The CDR3 has 11 residues. Per the germline V gene, CDR1 is MNHNY and CDR2 is SVGAGI (reference sequence). The CDR3 is CASRGWDEQYF. As DNA, the CDR3 is TGTGCCAGCCGGGGGTGGGACGAGCAGTACTTC.

The chain joins TRBV9 to TRBJ2-2, with D uncertain. The ends were cut back, 2 bases at V and 1 base at J, with 9 bases in the middle. Germline V gene lookup returns CDR1 SGDLS and CDR2 YYNGEE. This CDR3 has 15 residues. The CDR3 sequence: CASSVSPENTGELFF. The CDR3 nucleotides read TGTGCCAGCAGCGTCTCCCCGGAGAACACCGGGGAGCTGTTTTTT.

CDR3 coding DNA: TGTGCCAGCAGCCTCCCCGGGTCTAACTATGGCTACACCTTC. Translation: CASSLPGSNYGYTF. The genes are TRBV7-9 and TRBJ1-2; D is undetermined. Trimming removed 5 bases from V and 0 bases from J, with 10 bases in between. The germline gives CDR1 SEHNR, CDR2 FQNEAQ (reference sequence). This CDR3 comprises 14 residues.

The chain uses TRBV19 and TRBJ2-3; 7 bases map to TRBD2. CDR3 length: 16 residues. Germline V gives CDR1 LNHDA, CDR2 SQIVND (reference sequence). Trimming cost V 1 base and J 1 base; bases outside gene matches: 5. The CDR3 reads CASSIAGGRGTDTQYF. The CDR3 region has the DNA TGTGCCAGTAGTATAGCCGGCGGGAGAGGCACAGATACGCAGTATTTT.